These 14 T cell receptor beta chains were all obtained from the same sample, sequenced in a study of response to subunit inactivated influenza vaccine. Each CDR3 protein is one row after TCRdb ran MiXCR on the RT-PCR reads. In the table there are over 650,000 distinct CDR3 sequences, roughly 18% of which are singletons. Material: PBMCs from blood, obtained more than 4 days after vaccination. Receptors originate from a man aged 45-65 years who received an inactivated influenza vaccine.

The chain is built from TRBV10-3 and TRBJ2-3; TRBD2 matches at 7 bases. Germline V gives CDR1 ENHRY, CDR2 SYGVKD. This CDR3 spans 16 amino acids. With 4 bases clipped from V and 0 bases from J, the junction kept 7 bases outside the gene matches. The CDR3 reads CAISASSGGSTDTQYF. CDR3 nucleotides: TGTGCCATCAGTGCCTCTAGCGGAGGGAGCACAGATACGCAGTATTTT.

This clonotype was recorded a few times. The V and J genes are TRBV20-1 and TRBJ2-5; 7 nucleotides agree with TRBD1. Germline V lookup: CDR1 DFQATT, CDR2 SNEGSKA (reference sequence). Losses at the gene ends were 4 bases for V and 5 bases for J; bases not matched to a gene: 16. The CDR3 loop spans 16 amino acids. The CDR3 nucleotides read TGCAGTGCTACTCTTGGGACAGTGGGACCAAAGGAGACCCAGTACTTC. Protein product: CSATLGTVGPKETQYF.

This clonotype was seen a handful of times. The V call is TRBV7-6, the J call TRBJ2-5; TRBD2 aligns across 11 bases. V trimming: 5 bases; J trimming: 1 base; junction bases outside the gene matches: 12. Per the germline V gene, CDR1 is SGHVS and CDR2 is FNYEAQ. The CDR3 runs to 18 residues. The CDR3 bases are TGTGCCAGCAGCCATAGCGGGAGGGCCGATTGGGTCCAAGAGACCCAGTACTTC. Protein product: CASSHSGRADWVQETQYF. The complete variable domain, with remaining parts taken from reference TRBV7-6 and TRBJ2-5, reads GAGVSQSPRYKVTKRGQDVALRCDPISGHVSLYWYRQALGQGPEFLTYFNYEAQQDKSGLPNDRFSAERPEGSISTLTIQRTEQRDSAMYRCASSHSGRADWVQETQYFGPGTRLLVL.

This clonotype turned up a few times. The CDR3 DNA is TGTGCCAGCAGCTTAAAGAGTACCGAGCAGTACTTC. This gives the protein CASSLKSTEQYF. The chain employs TRBV7-2 and TRBJ2-7; D uncertain. Germline values: CDR1 SGHTA, CDR2 FQGNSA. This CDR3 has 12 amino acids. V was cut by 2 bases and J by 6 bases, with 8 bases left in between.

The chain recombines TRBV4-3 with TRBJ2-3; D unresolved. Trimming removed 1 base at V and 1 base at J, with 9 bases between. The CDR3 runs 15 residues. Germline CDR1 and CDR2: LGHNA and YSLEER. DNA for the CDR3: TGCGCCAGCAGCCAAGTATACCCGGGCACAGATACGCAGTATTTT. It is translated as CASSQVYPGTDTQYF.

CDR3 DNA sequence: TGTGCCAGCAGCCATTACGGACAGGGACAGCCTGACTACGAGCAGTACTTC. Its protein product is CASSHYGQGQPDYEQYF. V is TRBV11-2 and J is TRBJ2-7; the match to TRBD1 covers 8 bases. CDR1 and CDR2 from the germline V gene are SGHAT and FQNNGV. The J segment lost 3 bases and the V segment lost 5 bases, leaving 15 bases of the junction unmatched. The CDR3 runs 17 residues.

This clonotype came up many times. The genes are TRBV6-5 and TRBJ1-2, with a weak D call TRBD1 (5 bases). The germline CDR1 and CDR2 sequences are MNHEY and SVGAGI. The V and J ends lost 4 bases and 4 bases respectively, with 10 bases between them. CDR3 length: 13 amino acids. The DNA of the CDR3 is TGTGCCAGCAGTTTGCAGGGAACCTATGGCTACACCTTC. Translating it yields CASSLQGTYGYTF.

This clonotype was seen only a few times. The chain couples TRBV4-1 to TRBJ1-2; possible D gene TRBD1, 5 bases. The CDR3 is 15 residues long. The germline V gene encodes CDR1 MGHRA and CDR2 YSYEKL. The V gene lost 0 bases and the J gene lost 6 bases, with 14 bases spanning the gap. The CDR3 reads CASSQETRGTDGYTF. CDR3 DNA: TGCGCCAGCAGCCAAGAAACTCGGGGGACGGATGGCTACACCTTC.

V is TRBV21-1 and J is TRBJ1-4; the table assigns TRBD1, which was not confirmed against the DNA. TRBV21-1 is recorded as a pseudogene. The CDR3 length is 18 residues. CDR3 amino acids: CASSKLGTGESANEKLFF. Written as DNA, the CDR3 is TGTGCCAGCAGCAAACTGGGAACAGGGGAGAGTGCTAATGAAAAACTGTTTTTT.

The V call is TRBV6-1, the J call TRBJ1-6; no firm D call. Germline V lookup: CDR1 MNHNS, CDR2 SASEGT. The V end was cut by 6 bases, the J end by 14 bases, with 14 bases between. The CDR3 loop spans 12 amino acids. This chain's CDR3 is CASRREGGTLHF. The CDR3 coding sequence is TGTGCCAGCAGGAGGGAGGGCGGGACCCTCCACTTT.

J is TRBJ2-1 and V is TRBV28; 10 bases map to TRBD2. Germline V CDR1 and CDR2: MDHEN, SYDVKM. CDR3 length: 13 residues. With V trimmed by 5 bases and J by 8 bases, 3 bases remained unmatched. The CDR3 sequence is CASSPSGGYEQFF. DNA for the CDR3: TGTGCCAGCAGTCCTAGCGGGGGTTATGAGCAGTTCTTC. Drawing the rest from reference TRBV28 and TRBJ2-1, the complete variable domain is DVKVTQSSRYLVKRTGEKVFLECVQDMDHENMFWYRQDPGLGLRLIYFSYDVKMKEKGDIPEGYSVSREKKERFSLILESASTNQTSMYLCASSPSGGYEQFFGPGTRLTVL.

The rearrangement joins TRBV6-1 to TRBJ2-3; no firm D call. The V gene lost 3 bases and the J gene lost 2 bases, with 6 bases spanning the gap. This CDR3 comprises 13 residues. In germline, CDR1 is MNHNS, CDR2 SASEGT. For the CDR3, the DNA is TGTGCCAGCAGTGAGATCATCACAGATACGCAGTATTTT. The encoded protein is CASSEIITDTQYF.

Only a few counts were recorded for this clonotype. The chain carries TRBV7-6 and TRBJ2-7, with 11 bases identical to TRBD2. Germline lookup yields CDR1 SGHVS and CDR2 FNYEAQ. Losses at the gene ends were 1 base for V and 0 bases for J; bases not matched to a gene: 5. The CDR3 contains 17 residues. The CDR3 spells CASSLGPTSGDSYEQYF. In DNA form, the CDR3 reads TGTGCCAGCAGCTTAGGGCCGACTAGCGGGGACTCCTACGAGCAGTACTTC. The whole variable domain, remainder taken from reference TRBV7-6 and TRBJ2-7, is GAGVSQSPRYKVTKRGQDVALRCDPISGHVSLYWYRQALGQGPEFLTYFNYEAQQDKSGLPNDRFSAERPEGSISTLTIQRTEQRDSAMYRCASSLGPTSGDSYEQYFGPGTRLTVT.

This clonotype occurred a few times. This rearrangement joins TRBV4-3 to TRBJ2-1; D unclear. The V end lost 4 bases, the J end lost 5 bases, and 15 bases lay between the germline ends. Germline values: CDR1 LGHNA, CDR2 YSLEER. This CDR3 region has 15 residues. The CDR3 nucleotides read TGCGCCAGCAGCCTAACCGTAGGCCCGAACAATGAGCAGTTCTTC. Its protein is CASSLTVGPNNEQFF.